This T cell receptor beta chain was recorded in a study of T and B cells in COVID-19 patients. Blood genomic DNA input for TRB amplification was about 240-500 ng. TRB rearrangements were amplified by multiplex PCR with BIOMED2 TRB-A/B primers. TCRdb fed the multiplex PCR reads into MiXCR, producing one record per CDR3 protein. This table has 13,000 or so distinct CDR3 sequences, 28% appearing once. Deletions cut 2 bases from V and 7 bases from J, with 23 bases between. The germline CDR1 and CDR2 sequences are LNHNV and YYDKDF (reference sequence). This CDR3 spans 18 amino acids. By its share, this clonotype is medium-sized.

The sequenced sample was blood. J is TRBJ2-2 and V is TRBV15, with unresolved D. This sequence originates from a human donor who had recovered from COVID-19. CDR3 DNA: TGTGCCACCAGCAGACCCCAACCCCCCTCGTTTAAGGGCGGGGAGCTGTTTTTT. Translation: CATSRPQPPSFKGGELFF.